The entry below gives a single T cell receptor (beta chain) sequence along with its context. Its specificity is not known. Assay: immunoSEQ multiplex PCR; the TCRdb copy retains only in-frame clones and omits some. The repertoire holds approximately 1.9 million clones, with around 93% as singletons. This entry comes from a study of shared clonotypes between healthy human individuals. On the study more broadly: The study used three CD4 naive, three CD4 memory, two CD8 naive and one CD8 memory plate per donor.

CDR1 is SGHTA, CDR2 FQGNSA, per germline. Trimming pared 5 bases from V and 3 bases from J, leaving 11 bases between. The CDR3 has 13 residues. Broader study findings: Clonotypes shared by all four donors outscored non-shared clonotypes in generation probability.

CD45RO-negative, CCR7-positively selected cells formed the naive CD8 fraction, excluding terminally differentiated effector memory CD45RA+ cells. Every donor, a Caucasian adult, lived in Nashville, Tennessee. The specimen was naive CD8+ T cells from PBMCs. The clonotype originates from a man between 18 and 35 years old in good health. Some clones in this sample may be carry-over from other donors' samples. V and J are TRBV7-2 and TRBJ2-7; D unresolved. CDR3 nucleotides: TGTGCCAGCAGCCCCCTTTCTCGCTACGAGCAGTACTTC. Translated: CASSPLSRYEQYF.